This record looks at one TCR beta chain sequence and its context. Its antigen remains unknown. These data are taken from a study of human thymus T cells. Regarding the study as a whole: Highly overlapping thymic repertoires in unrelated individuals were reported by related research.

The germline gives CDR1 KGHSH, CDR2 LQKENI. Trimming removed 6 bases from V and 1 base from J; junction bases left unmatched: 10. This CDR3 is 16 amino acids long. The source of the thymus tissue was resections taken during corrective heart surgery. The data were produced by immunoSEQ multiplex PCR, yet TCRdb's version contains in-frame clones alone and is incomplete. This table holds about 78,000 clones, 96% found once. This clonotype was sampled from a boy less than two years old with a congenital heart defect but otherwise immunologically healthy. The chain links TRBV18 to TRBJ2-3, with 7 bases that match TRBD2. The sequenced sample consisted of thymus tissue. The CDR3 is CASSPGRERRTDTQYF. CDR3 nucleotides: TGTGCCAGCTCCCCGGGGCGGGAGAGACGCACAGATACGCAGTATTTT.